The TCR beta chain described here comes from a study of blood T cell repertoires in COVID-19. Losses at the gene ends were 4 bases for V and 2 bases for J; bases not matched to a gene: 7. The CDR3 sequence is 17 residues long. CDR1 is MNHNS, CDR2 SASEGT, per germline. Sequencing used immunoSEQ multiplex PCR; TCRdb keeps in-frame clones, though not all of them. The sample includes 90,000 to 110,000 clones, over 70% seen only once; the top ten take 5.5% to 8%. The TCR originated in a woman in her forties or fifties with acute or convalescent COVID-19. Sequenced input: peripheral blood. The chain uses TRBV6-1 and TRBJ1-5; 11 bases fit TRBD1. CDR3 coding DNA: TGTGCCAGCAGTGCCTGGGGACAGGGGGGCCGCAATCAGCCCCAGCATTTT. Translating it yields CASSAWGQGGRNQPQHF.